The 28 T cell receptor beta chains presented below share a single source sample, sequenced in a study of T cell responses to AZD1222 COVID-19 vaccine. The method was immunoSEQ multiplex PCR; TCRdb's version includes in-frame clones alone and lacks a portion of them. The sample lists about 140,000 clones, 80% to 95% seen once, with approximately 1.7% in the top ten. The sequenced sample was peripheral blood, obtained on day 0 of AZD1222 vaccination. The receptor set was obtained from an adult in good health.

The V gene is TRBV7-2, the J gene TRBJ1-1, with unresolved D. The V end lost 4 bases, the J end lost 0 bases, and 9 bases lay between the germline ends. This CDR3 is built from 14 residues. CDR1 and CDR2 from the germline V gene are SGHTA and FQGNSA. The CDR3 DNA is TGTGCCAGCAGCTCACGCCTCATGAACACTGAAGCTTTCTTT. Translated, it gives CASSSRLMNTEAFF.

This clone has only one observation. The chain uses TRBV4-1 and TRBJ1-2; 9 bases fit TRBD1. The CDR3 is 15 amino acids. V was clipped by 4 bases and J by 1 base; unmatched bases: 4. Germline assignment: CDR1 MGHRA and CDR2 YSYEKL. This chain's CDR3 is CASSRGTGSNYGYTF. The CDR3 DNA reads TGCGCCAGCAGCCGAGGGACAGGGAGTAACTATGGCTACACCTTC.

This CDR3 is CSVVPRGGREQYF. DNA for the CDR3: TGCAGCGTTGTTCCACGTGGGGGACGTGAGCAGTACTTC. The chain recombines TRBV29-1 with TRBJ2-7; either TRBD1 or TRBD2 may supply D (5 bases each). Trimming took 4 bases from V and 7 from J, leaving 17 bases between them. CDR3 size: 13 residues. The V gene's germline CDR1 is SQVTM and CDR2 ANQGSEA.

This sequence joins TRBV4-1 and TRBJ1-2, with a tentative D call TRBD1 (5 bases). Per germline, CDR1 MGHRA and CDR2 YSYEKL. Trimming stripped 1 base from V and 6 bases from J, with 9 bases between. This CDR3 region has 13 residues. The DNA of the CDR3 is TGCGCCAGCAGCCAAGCCGCGGGGGATGGCTACACCTTC. Translating it yields CASSQAAGDGYTF.

This clone was observed a single time. The rearrangement links TRBV9 to TRBJ1-5, with D unclear. Trimming cost V 0 bases and J 0 bases, with 7 bases left between them. CDR3 length: 15 residues. From germline, CDR1 is SGDLS and CDR2 YYNGEE. CDR3 sequence reads: CASSVGAVSNQPQHF. Written as DNA, the CDR3 is TGTGCCAGCAGCGTAGGGGCAGTTAGCAATCAGCCCCAGCATTTT.

This rearrangement joins TRBV6-5 to TRBJ1-2, with a possible D match to TRBD1 (5 bases). This CDR3 contains 15 residues. V was trimmed by 2 bases and J by 7 bases, leaving 17 bases between them. CDR1 is MNHEY and CDR2 is SVGAGI in the germline V gene. The CDR3 spells CASSYTLMGGRGYTF. The DNA for the CDR3 is TGTGCCAGCAGTTACACCCTGATGGGGGGTCGTGGCTACACCTTC.

Points on this clone: The same CDR3 can be traced to other DNA sequences in this sample. The chain recombines TRBV5-1 with TRBJ2-5; no definite D call. The CDR3 is 13 residues long. Trimming left V 0 bases short and J 2 bases short, with 5 bases between. Germline CDR1 and CDR2: SGHRS and YFSETQ. The CDR3 here is CASSLGQQETQYF. The CDR3 DNA follows: TGCGCCAGCAGCTTGGGGCAGCAAGAGACCCAGTACTTC. Using reference TRBV5-1 and TRBJ2-5 for the parts outside the CDR3, the full variable domain is KAGVTQTPRYLIKTRGQQVTLSCSPISGHRSVSWYQQTPGQGLQFLFEYFSETQRNKGNFPGRFSGRQFSNSRSEMNVSTLELGDSALYLCASSLGQQETQYFGPGTRLLVL.

This clone is a singleton in its sample. This chain uses TRBV6-5 with TRBJ2-7, with 7 bases matching TRBD1. The CDR3 runs to 14 residues. Per the germline V gene, CDR1 is MNHEY and CDR2 is SVGAGI. The V segment lost 5 bases and the J segment 6 bases; nucleotides outside the gene matches: 10. CDR3 nucleotide sequence: TGTGCCAGCAGTCCTTCGGGACAGTGGGGCGAGCAGTACTTC. It specifies CASSPSGQWGEQYF.

The chain links TRBV27 to TRBJ2-1; weak D call: TRBD2 (6 bases). The ends were cut back, 3 bases at V and 0 bases at J, with 12 bases in the middle. This CDR3 has 16 residues. The germline gives CDR1 MNHEY, CDR2 SMNVEV (reference sequence). In DNA form, the CDR3 reads TGTGCCAGCAGTTTCCTAGCGACGAGCTCCTACAATGAGCAGTTCTTC. It yields the protein CASSFLATSSYNEQFF.

V and J are TRBV5-4 and TRBJ1-2; 8 positions agree with TRBD1. In germline, CDR1 is SGHNT, CDR2 YYREEE (reference sequence). The V and J ends lost 0 bases and 2 bases, in that order; junction bases with no gene match: 0. The CDR3 has 14 amino acids. The CDR3 loop reads CASSLGTGNYGYTF. CDR3 DNA: TGTGCCAGCAGCTTGGGGACAGGGAACTATGGCTACACCTTC.

This chain joins TRBV5-1 and TRBJ2-7; 7 bases line up with TRBD1. The CDR3 is 13 residues long. V shed 5 bases, J shed 3 bases, and the junction held 5 bases outside the gene matches. The germline CDR1 and CDR2 sequences are SGHRS and YFSETQ. CDR3: CASRGTAVYEQYF. The CDR3, as DNA: TGCGCCAGCAGAGGGACAGCTGTCTACGAGCAGTACTTC.

V usage is TRBV5-1 and J usage is TRBJ2-2, with TRBD2 matching 11 bases. There are 15 residues in the CDR3. V shed 2 bases and J 7 bases; nucleotides not matched to a gene: 4. Germline V gives CDR1 SGHRS, CDR2 YFSETQ. CDR3 loop: CASSFLAGGIGELFF. In DNA, the CDR3 is TGCGCCAGCAGCTTCCTAGCGGGAGGAATCGGGGAGCTGTTTTTT.

This clone showed up just once. V gene TRBV6-2 or TRBV6-3 combines with J gene TRBJ1-2; D is uncertain. The ends were cut back, 5 bases at V and 8 bases at J, with 15 bases in the middle. CDR3 length: 13 residues. Germline CDR1 is MNHEY and CDR2 is SVGEGT. As DNA, the CDR3 is TGTGCCAGCAGTACTCCCCTTGAATGGGGCTACACCTTC. This encodes CASSTPLEWGYTF.

The rearrangement links TRBV5-6 to TRBJ1-5; the D is unclear. The CDR3 contains 13 residues. V lost 0 bases, J lost 5 bases, and 6 bases lay in between. Germline-derived CDR1 and CDR2 are SGHDT and YYEEEE. The CDR3 is CASSLGSYQPQHF. CDR3 DNA sequence: TGTGCCAGCAGCTTGGGCAGCTATCAGCCCCAGCATTTT.

The CDR3 sequence: CASSQVPHNTGELFF. CDR3 DNA: TGCGCCAGCAGCCAGGTGCCTCACAACACCGGGGAGCTGTTTTTT. This chain links TRBV4-1 with TRBJ2-2, with unresolved D. The V and J ends lost 3 bases and 2 bases respectively, with 10 bases between them. The germline V gene has CDR1 MGHRA and CDR2 YSYEKL. The CDR3 consists of 15 residues.

V is TRBV3-1 (or the pseudogene TRBV3-2) and J is TRBJ2-7, with D perhaps TRBD2 (5 bases). The V and J ends lost 6 bases and 2 bases respectively, with 14 bases between them. The CDR3 consists of 14 residues. Per germline, CDR1 LGHDT and CDR2 YNNKEL (reference sequence). CDR3 nucleotides: TGTGCCAGCAGTCGCGGACTGGAAGCCTACGAGCAGTACTTC. Its protein product is CASSRGLEAYEQYF.

The gene calls are TRBV5-1 and TRBJ1-2, with 8 bases fitting TRBD1. The CDR3 runs to 14 residues. Germline CDR1 and CDR2: SGHRS and YFSETQ. Trimming removed 4 bases from V and 8 bases from J; junction bases left unmatched: 10. CDR3 region: CASSGGQGFTGYTF. DNA for the CDR3: TGCGCCAGCAGCGGAGGACAGGGTTTTACCGGCTACACCTTC. Based on the CDR3 plus reference TRBV5-1 and TRBJ1-2, the full variable domain is KAGVTQTPRYLIKTRGQQVTLSCSPISGHRSVSWYQQTPGQGLQFLFEYFSETQRNKGNFPGRFSGRQFSNSRSEMNVSTLELGDSALYLCASSGGQGFTGYTFGSGTRLTVV.

This clone was detected once. J is TRBJ1-4 and V is TRBV28; the D is unclear. The CDR3 is 12 amino acids. V lost 1 base, J lost 7 bases, and 4 bases lay in between. CDR1 is MDHEN, CDR2 SYDVKM, per germline. The CDR3 DNA follows: TGTGCCAGCAGTTTATACGGTGAAAAACTGTTTTTT. Protein: CASSLYGEKLFF.

The rearrangement joins TRBV10-3 to TRBJ1-1; D remains unclear. Germline CDR1 is ENHRY and CDR2 is SYGVKD. CDR3 length: 12 residues. V was trimmed by 3 bases and J by 4 bases, leaving 6 bases between them. CDR3 residues: CAISEPSTEAFF. Written as DNA, the CDR3 is TGTGCCATCAGTGAACCCTCCACTGAAGCTTTCTTT.

The sample holds a few counts of this clone. V gene TRBV11-2 combines with J gene TRBJ1-2; 8 bases line up with TRBD1. V dropped 5 bases and J dropped 5; count of bases not matched to a gene: 7. CDR1 SGHAT and CDR2 FQNNGV come from the germline V gene. The CDR3 covers 14 residues. The CDR3 sequence is CASSLGQGGYGYTF. The CDR3 bases are TGTGCCAGCAGCCTCGGACAGGGAGGGTATGGCTACACCTTC. Based on the CDR3 plus reference TRBV11-2 and TRBJ1-2, the full variable domain is EAGVAQSPRYKIIEKRQSVAFWCNPISGHATLYWYQQILGQGPKLLIQFQNNGVVDDSQLPKDRFSAERLKGVDSTLKIQPAKLEDSAVYLCASSLGQGGYGYTFGSGTRLTVV.

The V call is TRBV5-1, the J call TRBJ2-1; D is unclear. V was trimmed by 4 bases and J by 0 bases, leaving 17 bases between them. Germline V CDR1 and CDR2: SGHRS, YFSETQ. The CDR3 spans 17 residues. CDR3 residues: CASSALMDPSSYNEQFF. In DNA form, the CDR3 reads TGCGCCAGCAGCGCCCTAATGGACCCGAGCTCCTACAATGAGCAGTTCTTC.

The count of this clone is one. The V call is TRBV5-1, the J call TRBJ2-7; TRBD1 aligns across 7 bases. This CDR3 has 15 residues. Losses at the gene ends were 0 bases for V and 2 bases for J; bases not matched to a gene: 5. Germline V gene lookup returns CDR1 SGHRS and CDR2 YFSETQ. CDR3 protein: CASSLGQGSPYEQYF. The CDR3 DNA is TGCGCCAGCAGCTTGGGACAGGGCAGCCCCTACGAGCAGTACTTC.

This chain links TRBV7-9 with TRBJ2-1; 8 bases align to TRBD2. With 4 bases clipped from V and 0 bases from J, the junction kept 5 bases outside the gene matches. The CDR3 spans 16 residues. Germline loops: CDR1 SEHNR, CDR2 FQNEAQ (reference sequence). The chain's CDR3 is CASSWTSWYSYNEQFF. CDR3 bases: TGTGCCAGCAGCTGGACTAGCTGGTACTCCTACAATGAGCAGTTCTTC. Full variable domain (missing parts from reference TRBV7-9 and TRBJ2-1): DTGVSQNPRHKITKRGQNVTFRCDPISEHNRLYWYRQTLGQGPEFLTYFQNEAQLEKSRLLSDRFSAERPKGSFSTLEIQRTEQGDSAMYLCASSWTSWYSYNEQFFGPGTRLTVL.

This clone showed up just a few times. This rearrangement joins TRBV5-1 to TRBJ1-1, with no clear D. The CDR3 totals 14 residues. Germline CDR1 and CDR2: SGHRS and YFSETQ. V shed 1 base and J shed 1 base, with 8 bases lying between them. CDR3 loop: CASSLRSGNTEAFF. The CDR3 nucleotides are TGCGCCAGCAGCTTGCGGTCGGGGAACACTGAAGCTTTCTTT.

About this clone itself: Distinct nucleotide sequences in the sample also encode this CDR3. V gene TRBV27 combines with J gene TRBJ2-2; TRBD2 aligns across 12 bases. This CDR3 comprises 16 residues. V shed 5 bases and J 6 bases; nucleotides not matched to a gene: 7. Germline V gene sequence: CDR1 MNHEY, CDR2 SMNVEV (reference sequence). The DNA for the CDR3 is TGTGCCAGCAGTCCCCTAGCGGGAGGGGTCGCCGGGGAGCTGTTTTTT. Its protein product is CASSPLAGGVAGELFF.

The chain recombines TRBV19 with TRBJ2-1; D not resolved. V lost 1 base and J lost 4, with 11 bases in between. CDR3 length: 15 amino acids. Per germline, CDR1 LNHDA and CDR2 SQIVND (reference sequence). CDR3 sequence (DNA): TGTGCCAGTAGTATAGTAAGGCAGACATACAATGAGCAGTTCTTC. This encodes CASSIVRQTYNEQFF. Looking up the rest from reference TRBV19 and TRBJ2-1 gives the full variable domain: DGGITQSPKYLFRKEGQNVTLSCEQNLNHDAMYWYRQDPGQGLRLIYYSQIVNDFQKGDIAEGYSVSREKKESFPLTVTSAQKNPTAFYLCASSIVRQTYNEQFFGPGTRLTVL.

This clone was recorded once. The J gene is TRBJ1-3, the V gene TRBV5-5; D unresolved. The CDR3 is 13 amino acids. The V and J ends lost 1 base and 4 bases respectively, with 6 bases between them. Germline V lookup: CDR1 SGHKS, CDR2 YYEKEE (reference sequence). CDR3 nucleotide sequence: TGTGCCAGCAGCTTGTTGAGAGGAAACACCATATATTTT. It translates to CASSLLRGNTIYF.

The rearrangement uses TRBV7-9 and TRBJ2-3, with D hard to call. With 1 base removed from V and 6 bases from J, the gap between germline ends came to 11 bases. CDR3 length equals 14 residues. Germline CDR1 SEHNR, CDR2 FQNEAQ (reference sequence). The CDR3 is CASSLDPLEDTQYF. The CDR3 DNA reads TGTGCCAGCAGCTTAGACCCCCTAGAGGATACGCAGTATTTT.